One and the same sample provided the 8 T cell receptor beta chains below, sequenced in a study of T cell responses to AZD1222 COVID-19 vaccine (dated by TCRdb to 2020 to 2022). The protocol used for the library was the immunoSEQ multiplex PCR assay. This immuneACCESS table, as held by TCRdb, lists in-frame sequences with V and J called but not all clones. Of the missing ones, under half trace to an unresolved V gene in checked studies; the others have no known cause. In all, the sample holds about 100,000 clones, and about 88% of those were seen once. The ten top clones hold about 2% of the sample. Read against the paper, the sample's time point label means: baseline before first vaccination. The source was peripheral blood, collected on day 0 of AZD1222 vaccination. The receptors originated from an adult in good health.

This chain connects TRBV9 to TRBJ1-5; D remains ambiguous. Germline V gene data show CDR1 as SGDLS and CDR2 as YYNGEE. CDR3 length: 12 amino acids. V was clipped by 0 bases and J by 7 bases, with 5 bases between them. DNA of the CDR3: TGTGCCAGCAGCGTAGGAGGGCAGCCCCAGCATTTT. As protein: CASSVGGQPQHF.

The chain has TRBV7-2 and TRBJ1-6; D may be TRBD1 (6 bases). CDR3 length: 15 residues. The V and J ends lost 5 bases and 10 bases respectively, with 18 bases between them. Germline CDR1 SGHTA, CDR2 FQGNSA. The CDR3 sequence: CASSPGTLGESPLHF. The CDR3 nucleotides read TGTGCCAGCAGCCCCGGGACATTAGGGGAATCACCCCTCCACTTT. The variable domain in full, with the rest retrieved from reference TRBV7-2 and TRBJ1-6, is GAGVSQSPSNKVTEKGKDVELRCDPISGHTALYWYRQSLGQGLEFLIYFQGNSAPDKSGLPSDRFSAERTGGSVSTLTIQRTQQEDSAVYLCASSPGTLGESPLHFGNGTRLTVT.

The rearrangement joins TRBV6-2 or TRBV6-3 to TRBJ2-7; the D gene is possibly TRBD2 (6 bases). This CDR3 comprises 16 residues. With 5 bases removed from V and 3 bases from J, the gap between germline ends came to 20 bases. The germline V gene has CDR1 MNHEY and CDR2 SVGEGT. CDR3 sequence reads: CASSQIMGRDRYEQYF. The CDR3 DNA sequence: TGTGCCAGCAGTCAAATAATGGGGCGGGACCGCTACGAGCAGTACTTC.

The chain joins TRBV5-1 to TRBJ1-3; no firm D call. CDR1 is SGHRS, CDR2 YFSETQ, per germline. This CDR3 has 16 residues. Between the trimmed V and J ends, which lost 2 bases and 4 bases, there was a span of 16 bases. The CDR3 sequence is CASSLNFIGQGNTIYF. CDR3 nucleotides: TGCGCCAGCAGCTTAAATTTTATCGGGCAGGGAAACACCATATATTTT.

The chain couples TRBV16 to TRBJ1-3; D gene unclear. Germline-derived CDR1 and CDR2 are KGHSY and FQNENV. The germline V and J ends were trimmed by 0 bases and 2 bases, with 8 bases remaining between them. This CDR3 is 15 amino acids long. CDR3 sequence: CASSQSTGPGNTIYF. DNA of the CDR3: TGTGCCAGCAGCCAATCTACCGGGCCTGGAAACACCATATATTTT.

The CDR3 sequence is CASSPLLGRASGNTIYF. CDR3 coding DNA: TGTGCCAGCAGCCCCCTTTTAGGGCGGGCCTCTGGAAACACCATATATTTT. This rearrangement joins TRBV27 to TRBJ1-3; D is unresolved. Germline loops: CDR1 MNHEY, CDR2 SMNVEV (reference sequence). The CDR3 spans 17 residues. V dropped 6 bases and J dropped 0 bases, with 18 bases sitting between them.

The chain couples TRBV11-3 to TRBJ2-3; TRBD2 might be the D (6 bases). The germline V gene encodes CDR1 SGHNT and CDR2 YENEEA. Between the trimmed V and J ends, which lost 7 bases and 2 bases, there was a span of 10 bases. This CDR3 contains 13 residues. DNA for the CDR3: TGTGCCAGCACGGGACTCGACACAGATACGCAGTATTTT. Translated: CASTGLDTDTQYF.

The chain employs TRBV2 and TRBJ1-2; 7 positions match TRBD1. Germline V gene data show CDR1 as SNHLY and CDR2 as FYNNEI. Trimming removed 4 bases from V and 4 bases from J; junction bases left unmatched: 3. CDR3 length equals 13 residues. CDR3 in DNA: TGTGCCAGCAGTGGGGACAGCATCTATGGCTACACCTTC. Protein: CASSGDSIYGYTF.